The present TCR beta chain was sequenced within a study of a mutant IDH1 vaccine in newly diagnosed glioma. Study information: With temozolomide cycles, or 4-6 weeks after radiotherapy alone, vaccination was started.

Trimming removed 6 bases at V and 5 bases at J, with 16 bases between. Per the germline V gene, CDR1 is KGHSH and CDR2 is LQKENI. The CDR3 is made up of 15 amino acids. This clone was seen a handful of times. The antigen is undetermined. Profiling relied on immunoSEQ multiplex PCR, and the TCRdb table lists in-frame clones only, not all of them. The repertoire holds roughly 30,000 clones, with approximately 82% as singletons. Time point noted: week 23, last vaccination. Each dose delivered 300 ug of mutant IDH1 20-mer peptide subcutaneously with imiquimod. Broader study findings: Changes in the top peripheral T cell clonotypes seemingly had no bearing on pseudoprogression.

This sequence was found in a woman in her 30s with glioma. The sample was PBMCs, taken from a glioma patient whose treatment included an IDH1 peptide vaccine. The V call is TRBV18, the J call TRBJ1-4; D is possibly TRBD1 (5 bases). Here the CDR3 reads CASSRDGRKNEKLFF. The CDR3 DNA is TGTGCCAGCTCCCGGGACGGCAGAAAAAATGAAAAACTGTTTTTT.